Described below is a single T cell receptor (beta chain) sequence and its context. The antigen remains undetermined. The record originates from a study of T cell repertoires in cytomegalovirus infection. Study summary: Both CMV infection and a matching HLA type were indicated by public TCR beta signatures. The study's findings and limits: Clonotypes of TCR beta that were HLA-C-restricted and CMV-specific dominated the ex vivo response.

TCRdb fed the reads into MiXCR, producing one record per CDR3 protein. This table has approximately 76,000 distinct CDR3 sequences, about 4% appearing once. V shed 0 bases and J shed 6 bases, with 9 bases lying between them. Per germline, CDR1 GTSNPN and CDR2 SVGIG (reference sequence). This CDR3 spans 13 amino acids. This sequence originates from a human donor in good health (CMV status not recorded). Some clones in this sample may be carry-over from other donors' samples. This chain joins TRBV30 and TRBJ1-5; D gene uncertain. The sample comprised PBMCs. For the CDR3, the DNA is TGTGCCTGGAGTGTGCACCAGAGTCAGCCCCAGCATTTT. Protein sequence: CAWSVHQSQPQHF.